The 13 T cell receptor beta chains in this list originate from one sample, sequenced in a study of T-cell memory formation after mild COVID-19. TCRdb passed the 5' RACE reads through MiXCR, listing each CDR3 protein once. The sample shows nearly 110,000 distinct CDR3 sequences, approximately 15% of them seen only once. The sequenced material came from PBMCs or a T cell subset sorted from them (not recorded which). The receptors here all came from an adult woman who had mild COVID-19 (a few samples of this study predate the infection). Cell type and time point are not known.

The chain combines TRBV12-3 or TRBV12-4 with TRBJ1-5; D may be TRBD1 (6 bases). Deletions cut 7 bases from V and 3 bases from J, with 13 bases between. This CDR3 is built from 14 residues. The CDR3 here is CASTPDRHNQPQHF. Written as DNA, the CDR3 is TGTGCCAGCACCCCGGACAGACACAATCAGCCCCAGCATTTT.

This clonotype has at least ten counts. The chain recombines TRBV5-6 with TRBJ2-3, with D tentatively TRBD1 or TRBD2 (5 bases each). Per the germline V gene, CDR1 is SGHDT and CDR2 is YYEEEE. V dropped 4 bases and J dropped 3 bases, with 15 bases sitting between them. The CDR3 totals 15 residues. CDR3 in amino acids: CASSLGTPRTDTQYF. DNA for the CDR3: TGTGCCAGCAGCCTAGGGACCCCACGAACAGATACGCAGTATTTT. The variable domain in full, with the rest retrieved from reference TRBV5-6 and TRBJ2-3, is DAGVTQSPTHLIKTRGQQVTLRCSPKSGHDTVSWYQQALGQGPQFIFQYYEEEERQRGNFPDRFSGHQFPNYSSELNVNALLLGDSALYLCASSLGTPRTDTQYFGPGTRLTVL.

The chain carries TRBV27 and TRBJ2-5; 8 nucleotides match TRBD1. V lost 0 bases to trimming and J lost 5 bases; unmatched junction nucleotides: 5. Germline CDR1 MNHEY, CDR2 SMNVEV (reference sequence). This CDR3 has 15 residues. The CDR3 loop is CASSLSRTGFETQYF. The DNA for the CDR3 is TGTGCCAGCAGTTTATCCCGGACAGGGTTTGAGACCCAGTACTTC.

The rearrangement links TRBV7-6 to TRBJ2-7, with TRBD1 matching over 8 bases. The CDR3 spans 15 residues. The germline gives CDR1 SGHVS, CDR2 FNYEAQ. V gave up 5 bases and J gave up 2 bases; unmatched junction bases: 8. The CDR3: CASSLGSGGTYEQYF. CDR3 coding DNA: TGTGCCAGCAGCCTAGGCTCAGGGGGCACCTACGAGCAGTACTTC.

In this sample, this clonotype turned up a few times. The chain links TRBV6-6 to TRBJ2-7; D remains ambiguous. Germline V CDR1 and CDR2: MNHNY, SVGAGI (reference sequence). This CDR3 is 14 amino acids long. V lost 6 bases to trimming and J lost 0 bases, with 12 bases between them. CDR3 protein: CASSHGYSSYEQYF. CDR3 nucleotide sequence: TGTGCCAGCAGCCACGGGTACAGCTCCTACGAGCAGTACTTC.

DNA for the CDR3: TGTGCCAGCAGCCCGGCCACGGTAGAGACCCAGTACTTC. Encoded protein: CASSPATVETQYF. The chain employs TRBV9 and TRBJ2-5; D is unresolved. Germline V CDR1 and CDR2: SGDLS, YYNGEE. The CDR3 is 13 amino acids. V gave up 4 bases and J gave up 4 bases, with 11 bases separating them.

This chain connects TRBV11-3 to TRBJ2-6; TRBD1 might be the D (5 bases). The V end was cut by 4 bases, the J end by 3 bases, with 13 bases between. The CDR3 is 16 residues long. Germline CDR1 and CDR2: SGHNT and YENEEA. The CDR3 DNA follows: TGTGCCAGCAGCTCGACAGTATCGGGTGGGGCCAACGTCCTGACTTTC. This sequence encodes CASSSTVSGGANVLTF. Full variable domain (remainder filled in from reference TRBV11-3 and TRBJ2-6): EAGVVQSPRYKIIEKKQPVAFWCNPISGHNTLYWYLQNLGQGPELLIRYENEEAVDDSQLPKDRFSAERLKGVDSTLKIQPAELGDSAVYLCASSSTVSGGANVLTFGAGSRLTVL.

CDR3 sequence reads: CASTLLATTTGELFF. The DNA for the CDR3 is TGTGCCAGCACCCTGTTGGCCACTACCACCGGGGAGCTGTTTTTT. V is TRBV12-3 or TRBV12-4 and J is TRBJ2-2; D gene ambiguous. With 7 bases removed from V and 4 bases from J, the gap between germline ends came to 16 bases. This CDR3 is 15 amino acids long.

CDR3: CASSPLGPIQETQYF. DNA of the CDR3: TGTGCCAGCAGCCCTCTCGGACCCATACAAGAGACCCAGTACTTC. The chain joins TRBV11-1 to TRBJ2-5; unclear D gene. The CDR3 length is 15 residues. Trimming took 5 bases from V and 2 from J, leaving 15 bases between them. Germline lookup yields CDR1 SGHAT and CDR2 FQDESV (reference sequence).

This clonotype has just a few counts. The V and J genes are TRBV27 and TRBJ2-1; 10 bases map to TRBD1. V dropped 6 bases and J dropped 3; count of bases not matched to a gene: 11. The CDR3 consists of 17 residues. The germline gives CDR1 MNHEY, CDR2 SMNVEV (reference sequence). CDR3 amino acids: CASSETGGSLFYNEQFF. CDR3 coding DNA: TGTGCCAGCAGCGAGACAGGGGGCTCACTATTCTACAATGAGCAGTTCTTC.

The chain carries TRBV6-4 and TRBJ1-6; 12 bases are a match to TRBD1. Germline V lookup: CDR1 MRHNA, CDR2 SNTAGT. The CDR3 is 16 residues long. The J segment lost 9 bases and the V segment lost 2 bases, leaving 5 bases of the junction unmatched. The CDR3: CASSDPGQGAGSPLHF. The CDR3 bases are TGTGCCAGCAGTGACCCGGGACAGGGGGCGGGTTCACCCCTCCACTTT.

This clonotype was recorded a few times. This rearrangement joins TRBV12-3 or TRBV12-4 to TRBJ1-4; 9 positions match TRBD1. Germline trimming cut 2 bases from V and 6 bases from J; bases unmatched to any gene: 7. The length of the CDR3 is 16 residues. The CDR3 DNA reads TGTGCCAGCAGTTTACCTCCGGGACAGGGAGATGAAAAACTGTTTTTT. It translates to CASSLPPGQGDEKLFF.

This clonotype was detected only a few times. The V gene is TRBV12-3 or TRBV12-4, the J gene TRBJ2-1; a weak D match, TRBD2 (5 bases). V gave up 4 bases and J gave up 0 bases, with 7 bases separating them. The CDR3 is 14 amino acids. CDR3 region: CASSSGFSYNEQFF. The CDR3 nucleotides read TGTGCCAGCAGTTCGGGGTTCTCCTACAATGAGCAGTTCTTC.